This is a list of T cell receptor beta chains from one sample in a study of blood T cell repertoires in COVID-19. Method: immunoSEQ multiplex PCR; TCRdb's copy keeps in-frame clones and lacks some. The sample yields roughly 79,000 clones, 82% seen once. Sequencing input: peripheral blood. These receptors were obtained from a human donor in a cohort sampled during active COVID-19. Both conserved end residues are part of each CDR3. D genes are given only for firm matches. Size tells how often a clone was seen (once, few, many) or the class of an expanded clone, and some rows leave it out.

clone_size: .
v_call: TRBV5-5
d_call: TRBD2
j_call: TRBJ2-5
cdr3_aa: CASSLRASGGPGETQYF
cdr3_nt: TGTGCCAGCAGCTTACGGGCTAGCGGGGGGCCAGGGGAGACCCAGTACTTC

clone_size: .
v_call: TRBV6-5
d_call: .
j_call: TRBJ1-5
cdr3_aa: CASSFRGESNQPQHF
cdr3_nt: TGTGCCAGCAGTTTCCGGGGGGAGAGCAATCAGCCCCAGCATTTT

clone_size: .
v_call: TRBV30
d_call: .
j_call: TRBJ2-2
cdr3_aa: CAWSVGGANTGELFF
cdr3_nt: TGTGCCTGGAGTGTTGGGGGCGCGAACACCGGGGAGCTGTTTTTT

clone_size: .
v_call: TRBV10-3
d_call: TRBD1
j_call: TRBJ1-5
cdr3_aa: CAISVRDSQPQHF
cdr3_nt: TGTGCCATCAGTGTCAGGGACAGCCAGCCCCAGCATTTT

clone_size: .
v_call: TRBV4-1
d_call: TRBD2
j_call: TRBJ2-1
cdr3_aa: CASSLGYAGGSNEQFF
cdr3_nt: TGCGCCAGCAGCCTCGGGTATGCGGGGGGGTCGAATGAGCAGTTCTTC

clone_size: few
v_call: TRBV6-6
d_call: TRBD1
j_call: TRBJ1-2
cdr3_aa: CASTAGQLNGYTF
cdr3_nt: TGTGCCAGCACCGCGGGACAGCTTAATGGCTACACCTTC

clone_size: .
v_call: TRBV9
d_call: TRBD2
j_call: TRBJ2-3
cdr3_aa: CASSSSGGFTDTQYF
cdr3_nt: TGTGCCAGCAGCAGTAGCGGGGGGTTCACAGATACGCAGTATTTT

clone_size: few
v_call: TRBV4-1
d_call: .
j_call: TRBJ1-5
cdr3_aa: CASSQDRGSNQPQHF
cdr3_nt: TGCGCCAGCAGCCAAGACAGGGGAAGCAATCAGCCCCAGCATTTT

clone_size: .
v_call: TRBV20-1
d_call: .
j_call: TRBJ2-1
cdr3_aa: CSASSPGKDNEQFF
cdr3_nt: TGCAGTGCTAGTAGCCCGGGGAAGGACAATGAGCAGTTCTTC

clone_size: .
v_call: TRBV2
d_call: TRBD1
j_call: TRBJ2-7
cdr3_aa: CASKRTGGFGSSYEQYF
cdr3_nt: TGTGCCAGCAAAAGGACAGGGGGCTTTGGCTCCTCCTACGAGCAGTACTTC

clone_size: .
v_call: TRBV5-1
d_call: TRBD1
j_call: TRBJ2-7
cdr3_aa: CASSLGDRIIYEQYF
cdr3_nt: TGCGCCAGCAGCTTGGGGGACAGGATTATCTACGAGCAGTACTTC

clone_size: .
v_call: TRBV7-3
d_call: TRBD1
j_call: TRBJ1-1
cdr3_aa: CASSLRWTGLNTEAFF
cdr3_nt: TGTGCCAGCAGCTTAAGGTGGACAGGACTGAACACTGAAGCTTTCTTT

clone_size: .
v_call: TRBV5-4
d_call: .
j_call: TRBJ1-1
cdr3_aa: CASSPLEKNTEAFF
cdr3_nt: TGTGCCAGCAGCCCCCTGGAGAAGAACACTGAAGCTTTCTTT

clone_size: .
v_call: TRBV6-1
d_call: .
j_call: TRBJ2-7
cdr3_aa: CASSEGLASSYEQYF
cdr3_nt: TGTGCCAGCAGTGAAGGCCTAGCGAGCTCCTACGAGCAGTACTTC

clone_size: .
v_call: TRBV2
d_call: TRBD1
j_call: TRBJ2-3
cdr3_aa: CASKDREDTDTQYF
cdr3_nt: TGTGCCAGCAAGGACAGGGAAGACACAGATACGCAGTATTTT

clone_size: .
v_call: TRBV5-4
d_call: .
j_call: TRBJ2-2
cdr3_aa: CASSLQSGELFF
cdr3_nt: TGTGCCAGCAGCTTGCAGTCCGGGGAGCTGTTTTTT

clone_size: .
v_call: TRBV11-2
d_call: .
j_call: TRBJ2-6
cdr3_aa: CASRYSGANVLTF
cdr3_nt: TGTGCCAGCCGGTACTCTGGGGCCAACGTCCTGACTTTC

clone_size: .
v_call: TRBV3-1/TRBV3-2
d_call: TRBD2
j_call: TRBJ2-1
cdr3_aa: CASSQGISGGASRLNEQFF
cdr3_nt: TGTGCCAGCAGCCAAGGAATTAGCGGGGGGGCCAGTCGTCTCAATGAGCAGTTCTTC

clone_size: .
v_call: TRBV11-2
d_call: .
j_call: TRBJ2-3
cdr3_aa: CASSSFPDTQYF
cdr3_nt: TGTGCCAGCAGCTCATTTCCAGATACGCAGTATTTT

clone_size: .
v_call: TRBV7-9
d_call: .
j_call: TRBJ1-5
cdr3_aa: CASSQQDQPQHF
cdr3_nt: TGTGCCAGCAGCCAACAAGATCAGCCCCAGCATTTT

clone_size: .
v_call: TRBV5-4
d_call: .
j_call: TRBJ1-2
cdr3_aa: CASSAVGGGNYGYTF
cdr3_nt: TGTGCCAGCAGCGCCGTCGGGGGAGGTAACTATGGCTACACCTTC

clone_size: .
v_call: TRBV29-1
d_call: .
j_call: TRBJ1-1
cdr3_aa: CSVEGRAGREAFF
cdr3_nt: TGCAGCGTTGAAGGCCGGGCGGGGAGGGAAGCTTTCTTT

clone_size: .
v_call: TRBV5-1
d_call: TRBD1
j_call: TRBJ1-4
cdr3_aa: CASSNGQGSEKLFF
cdr3_nt: TGCGCCAGCAGCAACGGACAGGGCAGTGAAAAACTGTTTTTT

clone_size: few
v_call: TRBV30
d_call: .
j_call: TRBJ1-6
cdr3_aa: CAWDSSYNSPLHF
cdr3_nt: TGTGCCTGGGACAGCTCCTATAATTCACCCCTCCACTTT

clone_size: .
v_call: TRBV5-1
d_call: .
j_call: TRBJ1-1
cdr3_aa: CASSLDGVSDAFF
cdr3_nt: TGCGCCAGCAGCTTGGACGGGGTTTCAGACGCTTTCTTT

clone_size: .
v_call: TRBV27
d_call: .
j_call: TRBJ2-5
cdr3_aa: CASSYTNSITGLQTQYF
cdr3_nt: TGTGCCAGCAGTTACACCAACTCCATTACAGGTCTGCAGACCCAGTACTTC

clone_size: once
v_call: TRBV12-5
d_call: TRBD1
j_call: TRBJ1-6
cdr3_aa: CASGPEKVGTGDSPLHF
cdr3_nt: TGTGCTAGTGGTCCCGAAAAGGTAGGGACAGGGGATTCACCCCTCCACTTT

clone_size: .
v_call: TRBV7-3
d_call: TRBD2
j_call: TRBJ2-1
cdr3_aa: CASSPGTSGVGEQFF
cdr3_nt: TGTGCCAGCAGCCCCGGGACTAGCGGGGTCGGTGAGCAGTTCTTC

clone_size: .
v_call: TRBV12-3/TRBV12-4
d_call: TRBD1
j_call: TRBJ1-2
cdr3_aa: CASIQGVGGYTF
cdr3_nt: TGTGCCAGCATTCAGGGGGTCGGGGGCTACACCTTC

clone_size: .
v_call: TRBV9
d_call: .
j_call: TRBJ2-7
cdr3_aa: CASSPGGGKSSYEQYF
cdr3_nt: TGTGCCAGCAGCCCCGGTGGGGGGAAAAGCTCCTACGAGCAGTACTTC

clone_size: .
v_call: TRBV18
d_call: .
j_call: TRBJ1-6
cdr3_aa: CASSPEQGVASPLHF
cdr3_nt: TGTGCCAGCTCACCTGAACAGGGAGTGGCTTCACCCCTCCACTTT

clone_size: .
v_call: TRBV18
d_call: TRBD2
j_call: TRBJ2-3
cdr3_aa: CASSPDPTSGGIDTQYF
cdr3_nt: TGTGCCAGCTCACCGGATCCGACTAGCGGGGGCATAGATACGCAGTATTTT

clone_size: few
v_call: TRBV15
d_call: TRBD1
j_call: TRBJ1-2
cdr3_aa: CATSREKGSGGLVTLYGYTF
cdr3_nt: TGTGCCACCAGCAGGGAAAAGGGGTCAGGGGGCCTAGTCACTCTATATGGCTACACCTTC

clone_size: .
v_call: TRBV5-4
d_call: TRBD2
j_call: TRBJ2-7
cdr3_aa: CASSSGGSGGAGSYEQYF
cdr3_nt: TGTGCCAGCAGCTCCGGGGGTAGCGGGGGGGCCGGCTCCTACGAGCAGTACTTC

clone_size: once
v_call: TRBV25-1
d_call: TRBD2
j_call: TRBJ2-5
cdr3_aa: CASSTAAGGLGETQYF
cdr3_nt: TGTGCCAGCAGTACGGCGGCGGGAGGACTAGGAGAGACCCAGTACTTC

clone_size: once
v_call: TRBV30
d_call: TRBD1
j_call: TRBJ2-7
cdr3_aa: CAWSILTGGPYEQYF
cdr3_nt: TGTGCCTGGAGTATATTGACAGGGGGGCCCTACGAGCAGTACTTC

clone_size: .
v_call: TRBV9
d_call: .
j_call: TRBJ2-2
cdr3_aa: CASSVGGLTGELFF
cdr3_nt: TGTGCCAGCAGCGTAGGTGGGCTCACCGGGGAGCTGTTTTTT

clone_size: few
v_call: TRBV6-5
d_call: TRBD2
j_call: TRBJ2-2
cdr3_aa: CASSSLGGENTGELFF
cdr3_nt: TGTGCCAGCAGTTCCCTGGGGGGGGAGAACACCGGGGAGCTGTTTTTT

clone_size: .
v_call: TRBV19
d_call: TRBD2
j_call: TRBJ2-2
cdr3_aa: CASRTGGPNTGELFF
cdr3_nt: TGTGCCAGTAGAACGGGGGGGCCTAACACCGGGGAGCTGTTTTTT

clone_size: .
v_call: TRBV5-1
d_call: .
j_call: TRBJ2-7
cdr3_aa: CASKGEYEQYF
cdr3_nt: TGCGCCAGCAAGGGGGAATACGAGCAGTACTTC

clone_size: .
v_call: TRBV2
d_call: TRBD2
j_call: TRBJ2-1
cdr3_aa: CASSDVLVAGPFNEQFF
cdr3_nt: TGTGCCAGCAGTGACGTGTTAGTAGCGGGGCCGTTCAATGAGCAGTTCTTC

clone_size: .
v_call: TRBV4-1
d_call: TRBD2
j_call: TRBJ2-1
cdr3_aa: CASSRQTSGGANEQFF
cdr3_nt: TGCGCCAGCAGCCGACAGACTAGCGGGGGGGCCAATGAGCAGTTCTTC

clone_size: .
v_call: TRBV5-1
d_call: TRBD2
j_call: TRBJ2-3
cdr3_aa: CASSMSSGASTDTQYF
cdr3_nt: TGCGCCAGCAGCATGTCCAGCGGGGCTAGCACAGATACGCAGTATTTT

clone_size: .
v_call: TRBV27
d_call: TRBD1
j_call: TRBJ1-1
cdr3_aa: CASSSRARTGTEAFF
cdr3_nt: TGTGCCAGCAGTTCGAGGGCCCGGACAGGGACTGAAGCTTTCTTT

clone_size: .
v_call: TRBV11-2
d_call: TRBD1
j_call: TRBJ1-2
cdr3_aa: CASSLGQGVHF
cdr3_nt: TGTGCCAGCAGCCTGGGACAGGGGGTCCACTTC

clone_size: .
v_call: TRBV21-1
d_call: .
j_call: TRBJ2-7
cdr3_aa: CASSKWRNSSYEQYF
cdr3_nt: TGTGCCAGCAGCAAATGGAGGAACAGTTCCTACGAGCAGTACTTC

clone_size: .
v_call: TRBV7-2
d_call: TRBD1
j_call: TRBJ2-7
cdr3_aa: CASSLRTGSLSYEQYF
cdr3_nt: TGTGCCAGCAGCTTAAGGACAGGTTCCCTTTCCTACGAGCAGTACTTC